Shown below are 4 T cell receptor beta chains from a single sample sequenced in a study of T cell responses to AZD1222 COVID-19 vaccine. Sequencing used immunoSEQ multiplex PCR; TCRdb keeps in-frame clones, though not all of them. In the table there are 110,000 to 150,000 clones, approximately 90% of which are singletons. The sequencing used peripheral blood, collected on day 0 of AZD1222 vaccination. The receptors here all came from an adult in good health.

This chain joins TRBV7-9 and TRBJ1-6, with TRBD1 as a possible D gene (5 bases). The CDR3 sequence is 15 residues long. Trimming took off 1 base at V and 6 bases at J, with 10 bases between the two ends. Germline CDR1 reads SEHNR; CDR2 reads FQNEAQ (reference sequence). CDR3 region: CASSLERGSNSPLHF. In DNA, the CDR3 is TGTGCCAGCAGCTTAGAGCGGGGCTCTAATTCACCCCTCCACTTT.

The chain joins TRBV6-5 to TRBJ2-1, with D tentatively TRBD2 (5 bases). The V end lost 0 bases, the J end lost 6 bases, and 6 bases lay between the germline ends. Germline V gene data show CDR1 as MNHEY and CDR2 as SVGAGI. The length of the CDR3 is 13 residues. The CDR3 DNA follows: TGTGCCAGCAGTTACTCGAGGGTCAATGAGCAGTTCTTC. This translates into CASSYSRVNEQFF.

The chain combines TRBV7-9 with TRBJ1-4; 7 bases are a match to TRBD1. The CDR3 covers 14 residues. Germline lookup yields CDR1 SEHNR and CDR2 FQNEAQ (reference sequence). After removal of 3 bases from V and 3 bases from J, the junction contained 1 base not matched to a gene. This CDR3 reads CASSLGQPNEKLFF. CDR3 nucleotides: TGTGCCAGCAGCTTGGGACAGCCTAATGAAAAACTGTTTTTT.

This clone was counted once. The V call is TRBV7-8, the J call TRBJ2-1, with D unresolved. V was trimmed by 1 base and J by 1 base, leaving 11 bases between them. CDR1 and CDR2 from the germline V gene are SGHVS and FQNEAQ. The CDR3 has 16 amino acids. CDR3 sequence (DNA): TGTGCCAGCAGCTTAGGAGGCAGCCTATCCTACAATGAGCAGTTCTTC. This translates into CASSLGGSLSYNEQFF.